The T cell receptor beta chain described here comes from a study of OX40 agonist ivuxolimab in advanced cancers. Trimming took 4 bases from V and 8 from J; bases not matched to a gene: 7. The CDR3 length is 14 residues. In germline, CDR1 is SGHRS, CDR2 YFSETQ. The repertoire was sequenced with immunoSEQ multiplex PCR; TCRdb's copy has only in-frame clones and lacks some. Of about 38,000 clones detected, about nine tenths appear once; the ten largest clones hold 25% to 35%. This clone has just one count. The chain is built from TRBV5-1 and TRBJ1-4; the match to TRBD1 covers 8 bases. This sequence originates from an adult with an advanced solid tumor such as melanoma, head and neck, liver or kidney cancer. Sequenced material: CD4+ or CD8+ T cells sorted from blood, taken in a trial of the OX40 agonist ivuxolimab. The CDR3 protein is CASSPGTGGEKLFF. DNA of the CDR3: TGCGCCAGCAGCCCTGGGACAGGAGGGGAAAAACTGTTTTTT.